The rows below give T cell receptor beta chains drawn from one sample of a study of response to subunit inactivated influenza vaccine. One entry per CDR3 protein results from TCRdb running MiXCR on the RT-PCR reads. The table lists roughly 630,000 distinct CDR3 sequences, 12% to 15% of them singletons. Sequenced material: PBMCs from blood, taken 14 to 15 days before vaccination. The receptors originated from a man aged 50 to 59 who received an inactivated influenza vaccine. Both conserved end residues are part of each CDR3. The D gene is left open where the match is weak. Expanded clones are given a class, and other clones once, few, many or no size at all.

d_call: TRBD2
j_call: TRBJ2-5
clone_size: -
v_call: TRBV6-2/TRBV6-3
cdr3_aa: CASTNLRLAGSETQYF
cdr3_nt: TGTGCCAGCACCAATCTTAGGCTAGCGGGATCAGAGACCCAGTACTTC

d_call: TRBD2
j_call: TRBJ2-2
clone_size: few
v_call: TRBV20-1
cdr3_aa: CSAPGSYTSGRPIGELFF
cdr3_nt: TGCAGTGCGCCAGGCTCATATACTAGCGGGAGGCCGATTGGGGAGCTGTTTTTT

d_call: -
j_call: TRBJ2-1
clone_size: -
v_call: TRBV6-2/TRBV6-3
cdr3_aa: CASSRYREVAQFF
cdr3_nt: TGTGCCAGCAGCAGATACCGAGAGGTCGCGCAGTTCTTC

d_call: -
j_call: TRBJ1-1
clone_size: -
v_call: TRBV9
cdr3_aa: CASSVVDTEAFF
cdr3_nt: TGTGCCAGCAGCGTAGTGGACACTGAAGCTTTCTTT

d_call: -
j_call: TRBJ2-2
clone_size: many
v_call: TRBV20-1
cdr3_aa: CSARTIYTGELFF
cdr3_nt: TGCAGTGCTAGGACTATCTACACCGGGGAGCTGTTTTTT

d_call: -
j_call: TRBJ2-6
clone_size: -
v_call: TRBV7-2
cdr3_aa: CASSPRLGANVLTF
cdr3_nt: TGTGCCAGCAGCCCGCGACTCGGGGCCAACGTCCTGACTTTC

d_call: -
j_call: TRBJ2-6
clone_size: few
v_call: TRBV11-2
cdr3_aa: CASSLRQVLTF
cdr3_nt: TGTGCCAGCAGCTTAAGGCAAGTCCTGACTTTC

d_call: TRBD1
j_call: TRBJ1-2
clone_size: -
v_call: TRBV5-6
cdr3_aa: CASSLDWTGHYGYTF
cdr3_nt: TGTGCCAGCAGCTTGGACTGGACAGGCCACTATGGCTACACCTTC

d_call: TRBD2
j_call: TRBJ2-7
clone_size: many
v_call: TRBV5-1
cdr3_aa: CASSKGGVDGEQYF
cdr3_nt: TGCGCCAGCAGCAAGGGAGGGGTCGACGGCGAGCAGTACTTC

d_call: -
j_call: TRBJ2-2
clone_size: many
v_call: TRBV7-2
cdr3_aa: CASGLDMHTGELFF
cdr3_nt: TGTGCCAGCGGTTTGGACATGCACACCGGGGAGCTGTTTTTT

d_call: -
j_call: TRBJ1-1
clone_size: -
v_call: TRBV7-9
cdr3_aa: CASSIDRGTEAFF
cdr3_nt: TGTGCCAGCAGCATAGACAGAGGCACTGAAGCTTTCTTT

d_call: TRBD2
j_call: TRBJ2-3
clone_size: -
v_call: TRBV5-1
cdr3_aa: CASSQAGPDTDTQYF
cdr3_nt: TGCGCCAGCAGTCAAGCGGGACCAGACACAGATACGCAGTATTTT

d_call: TRBD2
j_call: TRBJ2-5
clone_size: many
v_call: TRBV7-2
cdr3_aa: CASSLVGGGAQETQYF
cdr3_nt: TGTGCCAGCAGCTTAGTCGGCGGGGGGGCTCAAGAGACCCAGTACTTC

d_call: -
j_call: TRBJ2-3
clone_size: -
v_call: TRBV12-3/TRBV12-4
cdr3_aa: CASSILAGTDTQYF
cdr3_nt: TGTGCCAGCAGTATTCTAGCAGGCACAGATACGCAGTATTTT

d_call: TRBD1
j_call: TRBJ2-7
clone_size: -
v_call: TRBV3-1
cdr3_aa: CASSQVGQPRQYF
cdr3_nt: TGTGCCAGCAGCCAAGTGGGACAGCCCAGGCAGTACTTC

d_call: -
j_call: TRBJ2-3
clone_size: -
v_call: TRBV4-3
cdr3_aa: CASSRRIWTSTDTQYF
cdr3_nt: TGCGCCAGCAGCCGCCGAATTTGGACTAGCACAGATACGCAGTATTTT

d_call: -
j_call: TRBJ2-1
clone_size: -
v_call: TRBV9
cdr3_aa: CASSGDGSYNEQFF
cdr3_nt: TGTGCCAGCAGCGGTGACGGGAGCTACAATGAGCAGTTCTTC

d_call: -
j_call: TRBJ2-1
clone_size: -
v_call: TRBV7-8
cdr3_aa: CASSFWGGRGSYNEQFF
cdr3_nt: TGTGCCAGCAGCTTTTGGGGGGGCAGGGGCTCCTACAATGAGCAGTTCTTC

d_call: TRBD1
j_call: TRBJ1-5
clone_size: many
v_call: TRBV7-8
cdr3_aa: CASSLAGDRGSQPQHF
cdr3_nt: TGTGCCAGCAGCTTAGCGGGGGACAGGGGAAGTCAGCCCCAGCATTTT

d_call: TRBD2
j_call: TRBJ2-5
clone_size: -
v_call: TRBV5-5
cdr3_aa: CASSLEAGARQETQYF
cdr3_nt: TGTGCCAGCAGCTTGGAAGCGGGAGCACGACAAGAGACCCAGTACTTC

d_call: -
j_call: TRBJ2-3
clone_size: many
v_call: TRBV4-3
cdr3_aa: CASSLPGPTRTDTQYF
cdr3_nt: TGCGCCAGCAGCTTGCCGGGACCTACAAGAACAGATACGCAGTATTTT

d_call: TRBD2
j_call: TRBJ2-1
clone_size: few
v_call: TRBV10-3
cdr3_aa: CAISDTSVNEQFF
cdr3_nt: TGTGCCATCAGTGATACTAGCGTGAATGAGCAGTTCTTC

d_call: TRBD2
j_call: TRBJ2-3
clone_size: many
v_call: TRBV24-1
cdr3_aa: CATGRRGDTDTQYF
cdr3_nt: TGTGCCACCGGTCGGCGGGGGGACACAGATACGCAGTATTTT

d_call: -
j_call: TRBJ2-5
clone_size: few
v_call: TRBV3-1
cdr3_aa: CASSQELVGGPETQYF
cdr3_nt: TGTGCCAGCAGCCAAGAATTAGTCGGAGGGCCGGAGACCCAGTACTTC

d_call: TRBD1
j_call: TRBJ1-2
clone_size: -
v_call: TRBV20-1
cdr3_aa: CSASPRDRGNYGYTF
cdr3_nt: TGCAGTGCCTCCCCCCGGGACAGGGGGAACTATGGCTACACCTTC